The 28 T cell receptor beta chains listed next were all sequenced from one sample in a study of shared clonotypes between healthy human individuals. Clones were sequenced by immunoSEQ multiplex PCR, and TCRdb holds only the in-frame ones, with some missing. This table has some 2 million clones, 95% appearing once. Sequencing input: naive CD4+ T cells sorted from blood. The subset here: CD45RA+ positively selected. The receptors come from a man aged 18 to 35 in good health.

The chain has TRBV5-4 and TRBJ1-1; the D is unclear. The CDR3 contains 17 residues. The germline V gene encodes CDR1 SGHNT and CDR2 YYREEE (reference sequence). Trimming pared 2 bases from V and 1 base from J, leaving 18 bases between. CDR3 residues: CASSLTLSAIGNTEAFF. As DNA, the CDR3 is TGTGCCAGCAGCTTAACACTTTCGGCCATTGGGAACACTGAAGCTTTCTTT.

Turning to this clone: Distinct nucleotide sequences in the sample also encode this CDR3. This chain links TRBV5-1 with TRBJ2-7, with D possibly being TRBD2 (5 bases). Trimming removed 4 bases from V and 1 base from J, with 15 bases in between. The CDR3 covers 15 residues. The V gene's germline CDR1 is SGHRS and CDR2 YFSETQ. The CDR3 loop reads CASSPGTGGSYEQYF. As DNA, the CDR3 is TGCGCCAGCAGCCCCGGAACCGGCGGGTCCTACGAGCAGTACTTC.

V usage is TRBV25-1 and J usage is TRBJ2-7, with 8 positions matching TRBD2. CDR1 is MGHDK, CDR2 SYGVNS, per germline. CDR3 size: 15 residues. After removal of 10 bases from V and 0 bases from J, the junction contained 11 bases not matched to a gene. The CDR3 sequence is CATTGPSGSSYEQYF. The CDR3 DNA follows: TGTGCCACCACCGGTCCGAGCGGGAGCTCCTACGAGCAGTACTTC.

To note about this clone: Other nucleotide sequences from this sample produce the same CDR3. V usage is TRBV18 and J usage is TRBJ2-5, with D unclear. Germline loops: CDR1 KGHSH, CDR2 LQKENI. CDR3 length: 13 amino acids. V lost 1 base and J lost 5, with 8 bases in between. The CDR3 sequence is CASSPRLGETQYF. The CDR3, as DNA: TGTGCCAGCTCACCACGGCTTGGTGAGACCCAGTACTTC.

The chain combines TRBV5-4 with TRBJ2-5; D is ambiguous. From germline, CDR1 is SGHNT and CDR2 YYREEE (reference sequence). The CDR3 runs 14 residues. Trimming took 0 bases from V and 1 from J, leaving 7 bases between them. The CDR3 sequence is CASSLVQTQETQYF. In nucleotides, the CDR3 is TGTGCCAGCAGCTTGGTTCAAACCCAAGAGACCCAGTACTTC.

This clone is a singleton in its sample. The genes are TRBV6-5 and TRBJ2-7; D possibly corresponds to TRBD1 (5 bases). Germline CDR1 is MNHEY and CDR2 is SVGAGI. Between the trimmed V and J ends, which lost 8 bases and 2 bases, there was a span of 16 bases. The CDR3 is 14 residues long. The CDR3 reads CASCPRQRTYEQYF. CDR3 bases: TGTGCCAGCTGCCCAAGACAGAGAACCTACGAGCAGTACTTC.

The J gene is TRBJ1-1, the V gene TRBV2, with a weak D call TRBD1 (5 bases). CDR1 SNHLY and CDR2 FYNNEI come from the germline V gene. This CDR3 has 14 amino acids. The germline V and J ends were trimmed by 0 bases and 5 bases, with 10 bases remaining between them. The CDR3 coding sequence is TGTGCCAGCAGTGAAGCGGGGGTAGGGACTGAAGCTTTCTTT. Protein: CASSEAGVGTEAFF. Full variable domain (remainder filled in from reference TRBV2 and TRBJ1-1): EPEVTQTPSHQVTQMGQEVILRCVPISNHLYFYWYRQILGQKVEFLVSFYNNEISEKSEIFDDQFSVERPDGSNFTLKIRSTKLEDSAMYFCASSEAGVGTEAFFGQGTRLTVV.

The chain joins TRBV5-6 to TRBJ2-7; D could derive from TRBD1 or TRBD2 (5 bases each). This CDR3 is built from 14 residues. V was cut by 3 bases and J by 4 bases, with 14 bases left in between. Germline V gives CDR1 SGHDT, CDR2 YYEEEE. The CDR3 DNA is TGTGCCAGCAGCTCTTACGGGGCGCGATACGAGCAGTACTTC. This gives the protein CASSSYGARYEQYF.

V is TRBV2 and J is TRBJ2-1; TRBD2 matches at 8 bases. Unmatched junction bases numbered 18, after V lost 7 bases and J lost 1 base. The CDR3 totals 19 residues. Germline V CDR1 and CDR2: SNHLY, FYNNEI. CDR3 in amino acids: CASTRGSGALVGSYNEQFF. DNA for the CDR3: TGTGCCAGCACGAGGGGTAGCGGGGCTCTTGTGGGGTCCTACAATGAGCAGTTCTTC.

This CDR3 reads CASSGRGQGGTGELFF. For the CDR3, the DNA is TGTGCCAGCAGCGGTAGGGGCCAGGGCGGCACCGGGGAGCTGTTTTTT. The V gene is TRBV7-9, the J gene TRBJ2-2; tentatively, D is TRBD1 (5 bases). Per the germline V gene, CDR1 is SEHNR and CDR2 is FQNEAQ (reference sequence). CDR3 size: 16 residues. Trimming removed 5 bases at V and 4 bases at J, with 17 bases between.

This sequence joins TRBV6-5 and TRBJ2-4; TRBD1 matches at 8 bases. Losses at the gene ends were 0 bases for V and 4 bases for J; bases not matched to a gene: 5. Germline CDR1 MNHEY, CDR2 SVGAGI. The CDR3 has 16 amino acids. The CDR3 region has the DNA TGTGCCAGCAGTTACTCGGCCAGGACAGGGAAAAACATTCAGTACTTC. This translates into CASSYSARTGKNIQYF.

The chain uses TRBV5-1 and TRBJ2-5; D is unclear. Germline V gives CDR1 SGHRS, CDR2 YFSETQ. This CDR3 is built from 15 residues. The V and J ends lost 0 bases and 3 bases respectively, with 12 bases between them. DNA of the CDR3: TGCGCCAGCAGCTTGGTAATGGGTCCGGAAGAGACCCAGTACTTC. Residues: CASSLVMGPEETQYF. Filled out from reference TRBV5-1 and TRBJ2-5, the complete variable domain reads KAGVTQTPRYLIKTRGQQVTLSCSPISGHRSVSWYQQTPGQGLQFLFEYFSETQRNKGNFPGRFSGRQFSNSRSEMNVSTLELGDSALYLCASSLVMGPEETQYFGPGTRLLVL.

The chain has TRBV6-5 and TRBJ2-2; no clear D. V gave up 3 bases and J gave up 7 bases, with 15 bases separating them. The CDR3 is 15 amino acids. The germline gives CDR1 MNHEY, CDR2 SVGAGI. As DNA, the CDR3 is TGTGCCAGCAGTTATTCGTGGGTCCTGGGCGGGGAGCTGTTTTTT. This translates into CASSYSWVLGGELFF.

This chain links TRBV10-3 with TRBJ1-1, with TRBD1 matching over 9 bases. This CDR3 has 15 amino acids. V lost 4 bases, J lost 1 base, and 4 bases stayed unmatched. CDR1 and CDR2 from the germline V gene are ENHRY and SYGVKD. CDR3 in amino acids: CAISGDRERNTEAFF. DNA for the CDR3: TGTGCCATCAGTGGGGACAGGGAGCGGAACACTGAAGCTTTCTTT.

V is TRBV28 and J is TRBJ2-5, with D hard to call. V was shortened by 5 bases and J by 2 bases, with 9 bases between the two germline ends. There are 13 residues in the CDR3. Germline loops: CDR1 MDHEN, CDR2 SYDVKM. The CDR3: CASSPTEQETQYF. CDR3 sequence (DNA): TGTGCCAGCAGTCCAACGGAGCAAGAGACCCAGTACTTC. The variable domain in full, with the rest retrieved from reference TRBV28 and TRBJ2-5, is DVKVTQSSRYLVKRTGEKVFLECVQDMDHENMFWYRQDPGLGLRLIYFSYDVKMKEKGDIPEGYSVSREKKERFSLILESASTNQTSMYLCASSPTEQETQYFGPGTRLLVL.

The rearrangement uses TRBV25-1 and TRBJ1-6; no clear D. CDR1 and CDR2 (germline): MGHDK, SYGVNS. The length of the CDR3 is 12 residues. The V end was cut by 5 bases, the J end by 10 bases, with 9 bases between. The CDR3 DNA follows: TGTGCCAGCAGTCATCTAGCCTCACCCCTCCACTTT. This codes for CASSHLASPLHF.

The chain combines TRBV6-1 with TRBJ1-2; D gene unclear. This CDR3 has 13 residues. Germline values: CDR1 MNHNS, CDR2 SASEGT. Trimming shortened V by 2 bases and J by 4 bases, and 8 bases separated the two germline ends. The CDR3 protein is CASSEMSAYGYTF. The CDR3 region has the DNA TGTGCCAGCAGTGAAATGTCAGCCTATGGCTACACCTTC.

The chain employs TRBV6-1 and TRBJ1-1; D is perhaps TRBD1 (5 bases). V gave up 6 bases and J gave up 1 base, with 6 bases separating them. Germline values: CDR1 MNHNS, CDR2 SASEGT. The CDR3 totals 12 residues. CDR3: CASRTANTEAFF. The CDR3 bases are TGTGCCAGCAGGACAGCGAACACTGAAGCTTTCTTT.

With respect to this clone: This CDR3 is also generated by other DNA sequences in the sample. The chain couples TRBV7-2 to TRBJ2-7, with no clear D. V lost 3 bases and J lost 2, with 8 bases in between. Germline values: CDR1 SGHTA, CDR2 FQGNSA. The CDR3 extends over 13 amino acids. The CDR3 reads CASSLARTYEQYF. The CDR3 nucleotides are TGTGCCAGCAGCTTGGCGAGAACCTACGAGCAGTACTTC. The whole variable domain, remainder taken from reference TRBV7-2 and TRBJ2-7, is GAGVSQSPSNKVTEKGKDVELRCDPISGHTALYWYRQSLGQGLEFLIYFQGNSAPDKSGLPSDRFSAERTGGSVSTLTIQRTQQEDSAVYLCASSLARTYEQYFGPGTRLTVT.

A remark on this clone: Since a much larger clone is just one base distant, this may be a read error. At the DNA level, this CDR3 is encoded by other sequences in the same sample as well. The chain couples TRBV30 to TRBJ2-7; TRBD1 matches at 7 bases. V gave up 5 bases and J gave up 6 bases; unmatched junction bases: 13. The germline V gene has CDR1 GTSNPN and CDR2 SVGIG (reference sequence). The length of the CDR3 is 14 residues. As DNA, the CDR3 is TGTGCCTGGCCAGACAGGGAAGGACTGGCCGAGCAGTACTTC. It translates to CAWPDREGLAEQYF.

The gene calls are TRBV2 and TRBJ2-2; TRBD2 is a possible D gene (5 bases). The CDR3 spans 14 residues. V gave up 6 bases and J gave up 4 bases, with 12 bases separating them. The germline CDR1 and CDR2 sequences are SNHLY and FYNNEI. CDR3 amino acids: CASRPGGLTGELFF. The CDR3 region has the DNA TGTGCCAGCAGACCCGGAGGTCTCACCGGGGAGCTGTTTTTT.

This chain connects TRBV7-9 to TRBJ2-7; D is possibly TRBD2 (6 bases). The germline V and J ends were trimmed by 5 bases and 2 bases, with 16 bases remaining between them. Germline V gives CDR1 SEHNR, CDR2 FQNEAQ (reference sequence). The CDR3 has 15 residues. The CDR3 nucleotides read TGTGCCAGCAGCAAACTGGCGGGGTTAGCCTACGAGCAGTACTTC. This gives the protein CASSKLAGLAYEQYF.

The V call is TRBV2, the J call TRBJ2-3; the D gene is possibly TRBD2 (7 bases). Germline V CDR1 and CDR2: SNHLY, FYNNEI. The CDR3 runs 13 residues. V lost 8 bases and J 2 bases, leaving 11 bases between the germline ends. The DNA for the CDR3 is TGTGCCAGCTGCCGGGGGGCCACAGATACGCAGTATTTT. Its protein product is CASCRGATDTQYF.

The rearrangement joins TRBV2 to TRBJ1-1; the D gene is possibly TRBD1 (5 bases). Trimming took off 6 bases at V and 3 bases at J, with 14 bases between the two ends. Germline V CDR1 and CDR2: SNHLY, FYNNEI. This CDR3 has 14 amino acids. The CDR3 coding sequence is TGTGCCAGCAGGGGGACGGAGTATTACACTGAAGCTTTCTTT. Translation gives CASRGTEYYTEAFF.

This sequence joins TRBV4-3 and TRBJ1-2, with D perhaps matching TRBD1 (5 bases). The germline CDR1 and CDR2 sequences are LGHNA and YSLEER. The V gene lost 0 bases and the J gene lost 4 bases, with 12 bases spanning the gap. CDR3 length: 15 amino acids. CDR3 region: CASSQDQGHIYGYTF. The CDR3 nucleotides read TGCGCCAGCAGCCAAGACCAAGGACATATCTATGGCTACACCTTC.

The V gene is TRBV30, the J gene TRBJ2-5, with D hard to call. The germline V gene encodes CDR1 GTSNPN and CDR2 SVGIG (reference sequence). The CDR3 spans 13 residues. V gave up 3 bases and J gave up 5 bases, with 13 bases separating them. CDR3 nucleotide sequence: TGTGCCTGGAGCGAAGGGCCTTACGAGACCCAGTACTTC. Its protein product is CAWSEGPYETQYF.

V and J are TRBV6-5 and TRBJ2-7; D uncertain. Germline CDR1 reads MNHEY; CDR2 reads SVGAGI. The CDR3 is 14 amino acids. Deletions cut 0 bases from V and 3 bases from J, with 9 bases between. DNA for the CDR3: TGTGCCAGCAGTTACTCGAAGTCCGGCTACGAGCAGTACTTC. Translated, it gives CASSYSKSGYEQYF.

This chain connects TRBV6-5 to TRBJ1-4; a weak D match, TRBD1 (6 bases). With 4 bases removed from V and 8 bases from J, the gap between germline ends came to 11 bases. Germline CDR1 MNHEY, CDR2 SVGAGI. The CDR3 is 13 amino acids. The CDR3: CASSSDSGEKLFF. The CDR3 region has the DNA TGTGCCAGCAGTTCGGACAGTGGGGAAAAACTGTTTTTT.